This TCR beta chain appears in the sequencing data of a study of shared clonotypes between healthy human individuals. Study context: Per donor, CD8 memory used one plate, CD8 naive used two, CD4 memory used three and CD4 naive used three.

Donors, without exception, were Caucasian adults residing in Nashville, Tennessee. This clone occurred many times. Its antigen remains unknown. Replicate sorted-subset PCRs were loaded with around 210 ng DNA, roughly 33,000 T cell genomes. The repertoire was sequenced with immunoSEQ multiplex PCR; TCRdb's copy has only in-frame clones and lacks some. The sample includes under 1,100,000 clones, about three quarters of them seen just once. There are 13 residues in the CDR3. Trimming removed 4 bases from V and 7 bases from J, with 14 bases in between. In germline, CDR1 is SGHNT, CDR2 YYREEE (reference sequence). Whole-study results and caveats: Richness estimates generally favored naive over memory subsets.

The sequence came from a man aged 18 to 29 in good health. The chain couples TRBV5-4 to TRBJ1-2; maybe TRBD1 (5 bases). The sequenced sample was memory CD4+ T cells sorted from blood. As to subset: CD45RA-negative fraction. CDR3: CASSPVGTGGYTF. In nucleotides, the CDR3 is TGTGCCAGCAGCCCCGTAGGGACGGGTGGCTACACCTTC. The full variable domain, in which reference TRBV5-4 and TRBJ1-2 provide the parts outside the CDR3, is ETGVTQSPTHLIKTRGQQVTLRCSSQSGHNTVSWYQQALGQGPQFIFQYYREEENGRGNFPPRFSGLQFPNYSSELNVNALELDDSALYLCASSPVGTGGYTFGSGTRLTVV.